These T cell receptor beta chains were read from a single sample in a study of control samples from healthy donors and cancer patients. Produced via immunoSEQ multiplex PCR; TCRdb's table is partial and in-frame only. The sample includes about 86,000 clones, approximately 95% of them seen just once. Sequenced material: blood. These receptors all come from a woman aged 25-40 years in good health. The CDR3 runs from the conserved cysteine through the conserved F or W. The D gene is left open where the match is weak. The listing skips clone size in some rows; elsewhere it reads once, few, many or a size class.

V gene: TRBV5-1; clone size: -; J gene: TRBJ1-3; D gene: -; CDR3 DNA: TGCGCCAGCAGCTTGGATGGATACGGAAACACCATATATTTT; CDR3 protein: CASSLDGYGNTIYF
V gene: TRBV27; clone size: once; J gene: TRBJ1-2; D gene: -; CDR3 DNA: TGTGCCAGCAGTTTAGCCGCGGGGGGGAACTATGGCTACACCTTC; CDR3 protein: CASSLAAGGNYGYTF
V gene: TRBV7-2; clone size: -; J gene: TRBJ2-2; D gene: -; CDR3 DNA: TGTGCCAGCAAGAGATCGGGAGCTGTCGAAGGCACCGGGGAGCTGTTTTTT; CDR3 protein: CASKRSGAVEGTGELFF
V gene: TRBV3-1/TRBV3-2; clone size: -; J gene: TRBJ2-4; D gene: TRBD2; CDR3 DNA: TGTGCCAGCAGCCAAGATCCTAGCGGGAAGGGTCAGTACTTC; CDR3 protein: CASSQDPSGKGQYF
V gene: TRBV11-3; clone size: -; J gene: TRBJ2-5; D gene: TRBD2; CDR3 DNA: TGTGCCAGCAGCCTAGCGGGGGGGGAGACCCAGTACTTC; CDR3 protein: CASSLAGGETQYF
V gene: TRBV7-6; clone size: -; J gene: TRBJ2-3; D gene: -; CDR3 DNA: TGTGCCAGCAGCCTACACCCGGGGGCACTCGATAGCACAGATACGCAGTATTTT; CDR3 protein: CASSLHPGALDSTDTQYF
V gene: TRBV29-1; clone size: few; J gene: TRBJ1-5; D gene: -; CDR3 DNA: TGCAGCGCCGCAGATAGCAATCAGCCCCAGCATTTT; CDR3 protein: CSAADSNQPQHF
V gene: TRBV27; clone size: -; J gene: TRBJ1-1; D gene: -; CDR3 DNA: TGTGCCAGCAGTTTCCGGGGGGATAGGACTGAAGCTTTCTTT; CDR3 protein: CASSFRGDRTEAFF
V gene: TRBV5-4; clone size: -; J gene: TRBJ1-1; D gene: -; CDR3 DNA: TGTGCCAGCAGCTTGGCACAGAGCGGGAACACTGAAGCTTTCTTT; CDR3 protein: CASSLAQSGNTEAFF
V gene: TRBV9; clone size: -; J gene: TRBJ2-1; D gene: -; CDR3 DNA: TGTGCCAGCAGCGTAGGCCAGGGGTACAATGAGCAGTTCTTC; CDR3 protein: CASSVGQGYNEQFF
V gene: TRBV25-1; clone size: -; J gene: TRBJ2-1; D gene: TRBD2; CDR3 DNA: TGTGCCAGCAGTGAATTGGGAACGGCGGGAGGGGCATACAATGAGCAGTTCTTC; CDR3 protein: CASSELGTAGGAYNEQFF
V gene: TRBV24-1; clone size: -; J gene: TRBJ2-1; D gene: -; CDR3 DNA: TGTGCCACCAGTTTAGGTGTTGAGCAGTTCTTC; CDR3 protein: CATSLGVEQFF
V gene: TRBV5-1; clone size: -; J gene: TRBJ2-5; D gene: TRBD2; CDR3 DNA: TGCGCCAGCAGCTTGGGGGTAGCGGGGGCCCAAGAGACCCAGTACTTC; CDR3 protein: CASSLGVAGAQETQYF
V gene: TRBV14; clone size: -; J gene: TRBJ1-1; D gene: -; CDR3 DNA: TGTGCCAGCAGCCAAATACCGTTAGTTTATTGGGGCACTGAAGCTTTCTTT; CDR3 protein: CASSQIPLVYWGTEAFF
V gene: TRBV11-2; clone size: -; J gene: TRBJ1-4; D gene: -; CDR3 DNA: TGTGCCAGCAGCTTTAGTCACGCAACTAATGAAAAACTGTTTTTT; CDR3 protein: CASSFSHATNEKLFF
V gene: TRBV28; clone size: -; J gene: TRBJ1-4; D gene: -; CDR3 DNA: TGTGCCAGCAGTGTCAGGGCCTTTTATGAAAAACTGTTTTTT; CDR3 protein: CASSVRAFYEKLFF
V gene: TRBV27; clone size: -; J gene: TRBJ1-5; D gene: -; CDR3 DNA: TGTGCCAGCAGTCCCCCCAACCGTCGCAATCAGCCCCAGCATTTT; CDR3 protein: CASSPPNRRNQPQHF
V gene: TRBV27; clone size: -; J gene: TRBJ1-4; D gene: TRBD1; CDR3 DNA: TGTGCCAGCAGTGAATACAGGGGGCTCAGGGAAAAACTGTTTTTT; CDR3 protein: CASSEYRGLREKLFF
V gene: TRBV18; clone size: -; J gene: TRBJ2-7; D gene: TRBD2; CDR3 DNA: TGTGCCAGCTCACCAGGGACTAGCGGGTTCTTATACGAGCAGTACTTC; CDR3 protein: CASSPGTSGFLYEQYF
V gene: TRBV2; clone size: -; J gene: TRBJ2-3; D gene: TRBD1; CDR3 DNA: TGTGCCAGCAGCTGGCAGGGGGCCGATACGCAGTATTTT; CDR3 protein: CASSWQGADTQYF
V gene: TRBV6-5; clone size: -; J gene: TRBJ1-6; D gene: -; CDR3 DNA: TGTGCCAGCAGGTACCGAGGTAATTCACCCCTCCACTTT; CDR3 protein: CASRYRGNSPLHF
V gene: TRBV28; clone size: -; J gene: TRBJ1-2; D gene: -; CDR3 DNA: TGTGCCAGCAACGGGACTCCGCGGAGTGGTGGCTACACCTTC; CDR3 protein: CASNGTPRSGGYTF
V gene: TRBV10-2; clone size: -; J gene: TRBJ1-2; D gene: TRBD1; CDR3 DNA: TGCGCCAGCACGAGACAGGGGGCAAGAGAAGGCTACACCTTC; CDR3 protein: CASTRQGAREGYTF
V gene: TRBV6-4; clone size: -; J gene: TRBJ1-2; D gene: -; CDR3 DNA: TGTGCCAGCAGGGACCGACTGTCGGGCGGCTACACCTTC; CDR3 protein: CASRDRLSGGYTF
V gene: TRBV6-4; clone size: -; J gene: TRBJ2-3; D gene: -; CDR3 DNA: TGTGCCAGCAGTGACGGGGACACAGATACGCAGTATTTT; CDR3 protein: CASSDGDTDTQYF
V gene: TRBV2; clone size: -; J gene: TRBJ1-1; D gene: -; CDR3 DNA: TGTGCCAGCAGGGTTCAGGGTCACACTGAAGCTTTCTTT; CDR3 protein: CASRVQGHTEAFF
V gene: TRBV5-4; clone size: -; J gene: TRBJ2-1; D gene: -; CDR3 DNA: TGTGCCAGCAGCTTCGGCACCCATGAGCAGTTCTTC; CDR3 protein: CASSFGTHEQFF